Described below is a single T cell receptor beta chain sequence and its context. Its cognate antigen has yet to be identified. No per-base quality is available; no much larger clone lies one base away. For the TCR template, genomic DNA was extracted from bulk tumor tissue, and approximately 600 ng of gDNA was amplified for each sample. During surgery, several biopsies were collected from each primary tumor and placed as far from one another as possible within the tumor mass. The study cohort was described as untreated and was composed of newly diagnosed NSCLC cases undergoing curative surgery. The donors were approximately 14 patients with newly diagnosed non-small cell lung cancer who were having surgery with curative intent. Resected tumor masses were reviewed by two independent pathologists. Only high-quality DNA and RNA samples were carried forward to sequencing. Looking up the germline V gene yields CDR1 SGHDN and CDR2 FVKESK. The CDR3 holds 15 amino acids from the cysteine to the phenylalanine. Only the CDR3 region is kept as DNA, spanning 45 bases read in frame from base 1. Relative to germline, V is missing 4 bases and J is missing 7 bases, with 9 bases of the junction outside any gene match.

The TCR beta CDR3 region was amplified with a multiplex PCR system, in which a first round of nine to ten cycles was run using 32 V-gene forward and 13 J-gene reverse primers. The first PCR round used a QIAGEN Multiplex PCR Kit, and the primer sequences were filed in Chinese patent CN105087789A. In a second PCR round, Illumina universal primers were added with the Phusion High-Fidelity PCR Kit. Sequencing of the TCR libraries was done on the Illumina HiSeq X Ten platform in paired-end mode with a 151 bp read length. Per the source publication's procedure: Cutadapt was used to discard reads without multiplex PCR primers, PEAR merged the read pairs, and MiXCR with default settings called the CDR3 regions. Repertoire diversity used Shannon entropy, and clonality was computed as one minus Shannon entropy divided by ln of productive unique sequence count. A clonotype counted as a dominant or high-frequency T-cell clone when its frequency was 0.5% or higher. TCRdb's own reprocessing of the public reads used fastp at Q25 and MiXCR and kept productive beta chains. One record per CDR3 amino acid sequence lists the most common genes and DNA. The authors' filters were not applied to this entry. In all, the sample holds over 2,000 distinct CDR3 sequences, and about 30% of those were seen once. The ten largest account for about 16% of the sample.

The sample is drawn from a study of immune heterogeneity within non-small cell lung tumors (dated by TCRdb to the late 2010s). For context, the study as a whole: By histology, the tumors were several squamous cell carcinomas, around 10 non-squamous carcinomas and 1 tumor not otherwise specified. To examine intratumoral immune heterogeneity, the study used whole-exome sequencing, RNA-seq and TCR beta repertoire sequencing on multiple spatially distinct regions of each NSCLC tumor. TCR repertoire analysis included about 60 tumor loci from about 16 patients, whereas transcriptome data included only approximately 44 loci from roughly twelve patients. For mutant peptides 8 to 11 amino acids long, netMHCpan-3.0 predicted neoantigen binding to the HLA alleles of each patient. Here is what the overall study found, with its caveats: For the most part, high-frequency TCR beta clonotypes differed from one individual patient to another. Local T-cell repertoire clonality showed a statistically significant but moderate positive correlation with local tumor mutational burden (R about 0.34). Within a patient, the same dominant CDR3B clonotypes appeared at multiple loci, but different tumor locations also contained unique high-frequency clones.

Sequenced sample: lung tumor tissue. This TCR derives from a man in his 60s with non-small cell lung cancer. The chain links TRBV14 with TRBJ1-4, with TRBD1 identical over 7 junction bases. The CDR3 here reads CASSLGTASPEKLFF. The DNA sequence is given as TGTGCCAGCAGCCTTGGGACAGCGAGTCCTGAAAAACTGTTTTTT.